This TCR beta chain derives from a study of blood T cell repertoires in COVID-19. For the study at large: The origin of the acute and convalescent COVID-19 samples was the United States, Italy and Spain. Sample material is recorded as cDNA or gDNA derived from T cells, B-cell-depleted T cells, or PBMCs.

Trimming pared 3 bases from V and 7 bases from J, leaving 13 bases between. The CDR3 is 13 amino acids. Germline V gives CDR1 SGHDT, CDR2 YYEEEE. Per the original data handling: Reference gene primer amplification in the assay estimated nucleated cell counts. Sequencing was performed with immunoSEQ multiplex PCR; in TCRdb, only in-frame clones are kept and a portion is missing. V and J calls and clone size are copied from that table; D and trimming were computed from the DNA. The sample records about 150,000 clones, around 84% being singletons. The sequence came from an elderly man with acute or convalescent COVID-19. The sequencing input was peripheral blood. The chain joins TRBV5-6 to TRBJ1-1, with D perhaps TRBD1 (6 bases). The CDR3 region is CASSWGQEFEAFF. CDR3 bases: TGTGCCAGCAGCTGGGGACAAGAGTTTGAAGCTTTCTTT.